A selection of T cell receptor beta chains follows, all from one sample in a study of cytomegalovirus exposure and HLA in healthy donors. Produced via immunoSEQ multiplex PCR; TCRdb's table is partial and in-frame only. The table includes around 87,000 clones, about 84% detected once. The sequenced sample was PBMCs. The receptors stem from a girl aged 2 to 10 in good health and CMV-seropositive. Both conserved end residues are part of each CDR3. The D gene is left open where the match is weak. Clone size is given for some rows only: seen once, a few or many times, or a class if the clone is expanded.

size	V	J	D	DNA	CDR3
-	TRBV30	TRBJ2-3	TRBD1	TGTGCCTGGGACAGGGGAGATACGCAGTATTTT	CAWDRGDTQYF
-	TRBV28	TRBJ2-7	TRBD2	TGTGCCAGCAGTCCCCAGCGGGAGGGCCTCTACGAGCAGTACTTC	CASSPQREGLYEQYF
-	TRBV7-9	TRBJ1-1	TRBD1	TGTGCCAGCAGGACCGGACGACAGGGCACCTCCCCAAACACTGAAGCTTTCTTT	CASRTGRQGTSPNTEAFF
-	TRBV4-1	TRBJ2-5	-	TGCGCCAGCAGCCAAGTAGGAGCCCCACTAACCCAGTACTTC	CASSQVGAPLTQYF
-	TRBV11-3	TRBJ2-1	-	TGTGCCAGCAGCCGGGGGAGAGCATCCTACAATGAGCAGTTCTTC	CASSRGRASYNEQFF
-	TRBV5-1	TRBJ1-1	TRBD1	TGCGCCAGCAGCTTACAGGGGGCCTCTGGGAACACTGAAGCTTTCTTT	CASSLQGASGNTEAFF
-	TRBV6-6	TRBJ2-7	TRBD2	TGTGCCAGCAGCGAGACTAGCGCCGGCTCCTACGAGCAGTACTTC	CASSETSAGSYEQYF
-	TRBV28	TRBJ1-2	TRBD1	TGTGCCAGCAGTAAAAACCCGGGACAGGCTTTCTATGGCTACACCTTC	CASSKNPGQAFYGYTF
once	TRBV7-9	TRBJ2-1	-	TGTGCCAGCAGCTTTATTAGAGGGAGTGAGGGTTTATACGACAATGAGCAGTTCTTC	CASSFIRGSEGLYDNEQFF
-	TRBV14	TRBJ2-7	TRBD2	TGTGCCAGCAGCCAAGTTGGCGGACTAGTCAAGCCCTACGAGCAGTACTTC	CASSQVGGLVKPYEQYF
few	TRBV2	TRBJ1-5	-	TGTGCCAGCAGTGTTTTAGGGACACCCGCAATCATGACCCAGCATTTT	CASSVLGTPAIMTQHF
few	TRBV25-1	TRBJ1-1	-	TGTGCCAGCAGGACGGGAGGATCCACTGAAGCTTTCTTT	CASRTGGSTEAFF
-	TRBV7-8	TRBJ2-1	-	TGTGCCAGCAGCCAATTTGCGCGGGCCCAAACGCGGATCCATGAGCAGTTCTTC	CASSQFARAQTRIHEQFF
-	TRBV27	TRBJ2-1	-	TGTGCCAGCAGTTTCAAGCACTACAATGAGCAGTTCTTC	CASSFKHYNEQFF
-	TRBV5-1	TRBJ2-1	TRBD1	TGCGCCAGCAGCTTGGGGGACAGGGACTCCTACAATGAGCAGTTCTTC	CASSLGDRDSYNEQFF
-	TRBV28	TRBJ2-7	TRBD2	TGTGCCAGCGAGGAGCTAGCGGGCGAGCAGTACTTC	CASEELAGEQYF
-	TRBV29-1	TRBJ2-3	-	TGCAGCGTTGCCGGCGGGACAGATACGCAGTATTTT	CSVAGGTDTQYF
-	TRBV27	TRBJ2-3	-	TGTGCCAGCAGTAATATGGCGGTATGGTATTTT	CASSNMAVWYF
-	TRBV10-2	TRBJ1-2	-	TGCGCCAGCAGTGAGAGAGGGGCAGGGGCGGACGGTGGCTACACCTTC	CASSERGAGADGGYTF
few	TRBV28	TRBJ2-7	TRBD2	TGTGCCAGCAGTTTGGGACTAGCGGGACCCTACGAGCAGTACTTC	CASSLGLAGPYEQYF
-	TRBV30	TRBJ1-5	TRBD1	TGTGCCTGGGGGACAGGGGGTACAGGTCAGCCCCAGCATTTT	CAWGTGGTGQPQHF
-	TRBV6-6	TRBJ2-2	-	TGTGCCAGCACCTATCACACCGGGGAGCTGTTTTTT	CASTYHTGELFF
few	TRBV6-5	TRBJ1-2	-	TGTGCCAGCCGGAGGGGCTACTATGGCTACACCTTC	CASRRGYYGYTF
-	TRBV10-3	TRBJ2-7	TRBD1	TGTGCCATCAGTGAGAGTAGGGGGCCCTACGAGCAGTACTTC	CAISESRGPYEQYF
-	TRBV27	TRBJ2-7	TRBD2	TGTGCCAGCAGTCCCGCGGGACTAGTCAACTCCTACGAGCAGTACTTC	CASSPAGLVNSYEQYF
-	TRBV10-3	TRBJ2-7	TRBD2	TGTGCCATCGGGCCAGCGGGAGGTGCCTACGAGCAGTACTTC	CAIGPAGGAYEQYF
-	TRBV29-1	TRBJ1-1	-	TGCAGCGCTGACCGTGATCGGTACACTGAAGCTTTCTTT	CSADRDRYTEAFF
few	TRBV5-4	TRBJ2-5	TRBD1	TGTGCCAGCAGCTTGGGACAGGGGAGGAGGGAGACCCAGTACTTC	CASSLGQGRRETQYF
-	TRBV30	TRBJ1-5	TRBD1	TGTGCCTGGAGTGTGACGACAGGGGCAGGCCAGCCCCAGCATTTT	CAWSVTTGAGQPQHF
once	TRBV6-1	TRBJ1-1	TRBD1	TGTGCCAGCCGTGGGACAGGGAACACTGAAGCTTTCTTT	CASRGTGNTEAFF
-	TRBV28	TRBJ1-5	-	TGTGCCTCAGGGCCTCTCGATAGCAATCAGCCCCAGCATTTT	CASGPLDSNQPQHF
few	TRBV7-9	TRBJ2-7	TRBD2	TGTGCCAGCAGCTCCCGACTAGCGGGCTATAGGGAGCAGTACTTC	CASSSRLAGYREQYF
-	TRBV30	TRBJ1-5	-	TGTGCCTCGTCGCAGGGCCGGGGCAATCAGCCCCAGCATTTT	CASSQGRGNQPQHF
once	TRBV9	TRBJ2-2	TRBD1	TGTGCCAGCAGCCAACAGACAGGGTCCGGGGAGCTGTTTTTT	CASSQQTGSGELFF
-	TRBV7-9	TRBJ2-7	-	TGTGCCAGCAGCTTATTTGAGGGCCAGACGCCCTACGAGCAGTACTTC	CASSLFEGQTPYEQYF
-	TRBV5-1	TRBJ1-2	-	TGCGCCAGCAGCTTGAATAGAGATGGCTACACCTTC	CASSLNRDGYTF
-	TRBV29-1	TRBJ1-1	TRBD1	TGCAGCGCCTCGGGACAGAGGAACACTGAAGCTTTCTTT	CSASGQRNTEAFF
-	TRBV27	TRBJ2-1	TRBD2	TGTGCCAGCAGTTTGCGGGAGGGGGATGAGCAGTTCTTC	CASSLREGDEQFF
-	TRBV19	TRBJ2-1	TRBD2	TGTGCCAGTAGTGGGACTAGCGGTTCCTACAATGAGCAGTTCTTC	CASSGTSGSYNEQFF
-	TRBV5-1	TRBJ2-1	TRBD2	TGCGCCAGCAGCTGGACTAGCGGGAGTCTTATGGAGCAGTTCTTC	CASSWTSGSLMEQFF
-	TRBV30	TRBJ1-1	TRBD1	TGTGCCTGGAGCGCCCAGGGGGTCACTGAAGCTTTCTTT	CAWSAQGVTEAFF
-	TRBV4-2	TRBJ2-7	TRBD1	TGTGCCAGCAGCCATCAGGGACAGGGTCCTTACGAGCAGTACTTC	CASSHQGQGPYEQYF
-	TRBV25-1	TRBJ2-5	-	TGTGCCAGTAGATATACGACAGTCGGTCAAGAGACCCAGTACTTC	CASRYTTVGQETQYF
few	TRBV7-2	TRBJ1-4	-	TGTGCCAGCAGCCCCCTCGGCGGGAGGACTAATGAAAAACTGTTTTTT	CASSPLGGRTNEKLFF
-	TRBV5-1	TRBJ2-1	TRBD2	TGCGCCAGCAGCCCATACCGAGGGAGAGCCGGGACTAGCGTCTACAATGAGCAGTTCTTC	CASSPYRGRAGTSVYNEQFF
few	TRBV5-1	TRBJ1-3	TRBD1	TGCGCCAGCAGCATAGCGCTAGGACAGGGCGAAAACACCATATATTTT	CASSIALGQGENTIYF
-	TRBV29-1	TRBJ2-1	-	TGCAGCGTTGAAAGTAGGATTGCGGGACTGCACAATGAGCAGTTCTTC	CSVESRIAGLHNEQFF
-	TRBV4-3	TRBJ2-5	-	TGCGCCAGCAGCCAAGAGGGCAGAGGGAGGGGGGAGACCCAGTACTTC	CASSQEGRGRGETQYF
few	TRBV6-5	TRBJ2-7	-	TGTGCCAGCAGTTCGCCAGGGTTACGAATTGAGCAGTACTTC	CASSSPGLRIEQYF
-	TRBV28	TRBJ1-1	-	TGTGCCAGCAGTTTAACAGAAAACACTGAAGCTTTCTTT	CASSLTENTEAFF
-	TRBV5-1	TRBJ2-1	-	TGCGCCAGCAGCCCTACAGGGAATGAGCAGTTCTTC	CASSPTGNEQFF
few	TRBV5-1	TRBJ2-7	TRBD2	TGCGCCAGCAGCTTACTCGAGACTAGCGGGAGTTGGTACGAGCAGTACTTC	CASSLLETSGSWYEQYF
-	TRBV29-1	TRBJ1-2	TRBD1	TGCAGCGTTCTAACACCGGGACAGGGGCAGGGGTATGGCTACACCTTC	CSVLTPGQGQGYGYTF
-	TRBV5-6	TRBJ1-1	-	TGTGCCAGCACCCGTGGGGGGGCAGACCCTGAAGCTTTCTTT	CASTRGGADPEAFF
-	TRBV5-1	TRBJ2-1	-	TGCGCCAGCAGCCCCGCCCCAGACAATGAGCAGTTCTTC	CASSPAPDNEQFF
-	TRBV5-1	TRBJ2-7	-	TGCGCCAGCAGCTTGGGATGGGGAGCCCCCTACGAGCAGTACTTC	CASSLGWGAPYEQYF
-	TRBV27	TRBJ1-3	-	TGTGCCAGCAGTTTGTTAGGGGGTGCTGGAAACACCATATATTTT	CASSLLGGAGNTIYF
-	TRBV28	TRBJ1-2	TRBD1	TGTGCCAGCAGTCCCGGGGACAGGGCAAATGGCTACACCTTC	CASSPGDRANGYTF
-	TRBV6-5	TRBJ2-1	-	TGTGCCAGCAGTTACTCGCGGGACTCCTCCTACAATGAGCAGTTCTTC	CASSYSRDSSYNEQFF